This passage covers 30 T cell receptor beta chains from one sample sequenced in a study of a mutant IDH1 vaccine in newly diagnosed glioma. Specified time point: week 5, during vaccination. Each dose delivered 300 ug of mutant IDH1 20-mer peptide subcutaneously with imiquimod. These receptors' antigens are unknown. Produced via immunoSEQ multiplex PCR; TCRdb's table is partial and in-frame only. The table lists tens of thousands of clones, 82% of them singletons. Specimen: PBMCs, collected from a glioma patient whose treatment included an IDH1 peptide vaccine. These receptor sequences come from a woman under 30 with glioma. Some clones in this sample may be carry-over from other donors' samples.

Points on this clone: A junction end diverges from the germline sequence, so it may reflect a read error. V usage is TRBV6-1 and J usage is TRBJ2-2; 11 bases line up with TRBD2. CDR1 is MNHNS, CDR2 SASEGT, per germline. This CDR3 comprises 16 residues. The CDR3 reads CASTEVAGGVTGELFF. CDR3 coding DNA: TGTGCCAGCACTGAAGTAGCGGGGGGGGTCACCGGGGAGCTGTTTTTT.

This sequence joins TRBV29-1 and TRBJ2-7, with D possibly matching TRBD1 (6 bases). CDR1 and CDR2 (germline): SQVTM, ANQGSEA. Trimming took off 5 bases at V and 4 bases at J, with 15 bases between the two ends. This CDR3 has 13 amino acids. The CDR3 here is CSVSYRAAYEQYF. As DNA, the CDR3 is TGCAGCGTTAGTTACAGGGCCGCATACGAGCAGTACTTC.

The chain is built from TRBV5-4 and TRBJ1-1; a weak D match, TRBD1 (5 bases). Trimming shortened V by 4 bases and J by 1 base, and 20 bases separated the two germline ends. CDR3 length equals 17 residues. The germline gives CDR1 SGHNT, CDR2 YYREEE (reference sequence). CDR3 coding DNA: TGTGCCAGCAGCCGTGACGGGCCAGGGTTAGGGAACACTGAAGCTTTCTTT. Translated, it gives CASSRDGPGLGNTEAFF.

The chain links TRBV27 to TRBJ1-6, with 7 bases lining up with TRBD1. With V trimmed by 1 base and J by 8 bases, 8 bases remained unmatched. Germline V gene lookup returns CDR1 MNHEY and CDR2 SMNVEV (reference sequence). CDR3 size: 16 residues. CDR3 in amino acids: CASSLYGGGYDSPLHF. The CDR3 DNA reads as TGTGCCAGCAGTTTATATGGAGGGGGCTACGATTCACCCCTCCACTTT.

This clone has more than one count but fewer than ten. The rearrangement links TRBV5-1 to TRBJ1-1, with D uncertain. CDR3 length: 14 residues. Trimming shortened V by 1 base and J by 1 base, and 8 bases separated the two germline ends. From germline, CDR1 is SGHRS and CDR2 YFSETQ. The CDR3 protein is CASSLLVWNTEAFF. CDR3 in DNA: TGCGCCAGCAGCTTGCTTGTCTGGAACACTGAAGCTTTCTTT.

The chain joins TRBV6-4 to TRBJ2-3; 9 nucleotides match TRBD2. V lost 6 bases and J lost 0; bases outside the gene matches: 7. Germline-derived CDR1 and CDR2 are MRHNA and SNTAGT. This CDR3 contains 16 residues. CDR3 sequence (DNA): TGTGCCAGCAGCCACACGGCGGGAGGGAGCACAGATACGCAGTATTTT. It translates to CASSHTAGGSTDTQYF.

The table lists this clone with a few counts. The chain is built from TRBV6-5 and TRBJ1-4; D possibly corresponds to TRBD1 (5 bases). Germline assignment: CDR1 MNHEY and CDR2 SVGAGI. The CDR3 runs to 15 residues. V was shortened by 5 bases and J by 0 bases, with 10 bases between the two germline ends. The CDR3 bases are TGTGCCAGCAGTAAACGACAGTCAACTAATGAAAAACTGTTTTTT. It is translated as CASSKRQSTNEKLFF.

The chain joins TRBV29-1 to TRBJ2-3, with TRBD1 matching 8 bases. This CDR3 comprises 15 residues. Germline CDR1 is SQVTM and CDR2 is ANQGSEA. V lost 7 bases and J lost 0; bases outside the gene matches: 9. CDR3 DNA sequence: TGCAGCGCCACCCACGGGACAGGAAGCACAGATACGCAGTATTTT. Protein product: CSATHGTGSTDTQYF.

V gene TRBV5-1 combines with J gene TRBJ1-2; the D is unclear. Trimming pared 0 bases from V and 3 bases from J, leaving 9 bases between. The germline V gene encodes CDR1 SGHRS and CDR2 YFSETQ. CDR3 length: 14 residues. The CDR3 DNA reads as TGCGCCAGCAGCTTGGATCTGTCAGACTATGGCTACACCTTC. Its translation: CASSLDLSDYGYTF.

The chain links TRBV21-1 to TRBJ1-1. TRBV21-1 is described as a pseudogene. The CDR3 has 15 residues. CDR3: CASSPKWDGNTEAFF. The CDR3 DNA reads TGTGCCAGCAGCCCAAAATGGGACGGTAACACTGAAGCTTTCTTT.

The CDR3, as DNA: TGTGCCAGCTCACTTAATTGGGAGACCCAGTACTTC. Translation gives CASSLNWETQYF. The chain combines TRBV18 with TRBJ2-5; no clear D. V lost 4 bases and J lost 5, with 8 bases in between. This CDR3 comprises 12 residues. CDR1 is KGHSH, CDR2 LQKENI, per germline.

This clone has only a few counts. One end of the junction varies from germline; a read error may be responsible. The chain joins TRBV27 to TRBJ2-2; no clear D. CDR1 and CDR2 from the germline V gene are MNHEY and SMNVEV (reference sequence). The CDR3 loop spans 14 amino acids. The CDR3 DNA reads TGTGCCAGCAGTCGTGGTCAGAACCCCGGGGAGCTGTTTTTT. Protein: CASSRGQNPGELFF.

The chain couples TRBV19 to TRBJ1-4, with TRBD1 as a possible D gene (6 bases). Trimming pared 10 bases from V and 0 bases from J, leaving 15 bases between. CDR1 and CDR2 (germline): LNHDA, SQIVND (reference sequence). The CDR3 totals 15 residues. CDR3 sequence (DNA): TGTGCCACCTTAGGGGGTTTTGCAACTAATGAAAAACTGTTTTTT. It is translated as CATLGGFATNEKLFF.

The V gene is TRBV19, the J gene TRBJ2-7; D gene uncertain. The germline V gene has CDR1 LNHDA and CDR2 SQIVND (reference sequence). Trimming cost V 4 bases and J 2 bases, with 15 bases left between them. The CDR3 sequence is 15 residues long. The CDR3 nucleotides are TGTGCCAGTAGTACCTTCGCGGCGGATCCCTACGAGCAGTACTTC. Encoded protein: CASSTFAADPYEQYF.

The chain combines TRBV14 with TRBJ1-1, with D perhaps TRBD1 (5 bases). The CDR3 spans 18 residues. Per germline, CDR1 SGHDN and CDR2 FVKESK. V was cut by 0 bases and J by 5 bases, with 22 bases left in between. The DNA for the CDR3 is TGTGCCAGCAGCCAAGATTCCGGCGGGCCGGGCGGGGGAACTGAAGCTTTCTTT. Translation: CASSQDSGGPGGGTEAFF.

This chain links TRBV5-6 with TRBJ1-6; D is perhaps TRBD1 (5 bases). Germline V gene sequence: CDR1 SGHDT, CDR2 YYEEEE. Trimming removed 2 bases from V and 0 bases from J, with 18 bases in between. CDR3 size: 19 residues. The CDR3 bases are TGTGCCAGCAGCTTCGCGGGGGTGTTGGGTAGCTCCTATAATTCACCCCTCCACTTT. This sequence encodes CASSFAGVLGSSYNSPLHF.

The V call is TRBV14, the J call TRBJ2-7; no clear D gene. V was cut by 0 bases and J by 7 bases, with 7 bases left in between. This CDR3 comprises 12 residues. The germline V gene has CDR1 SGHDN and CDR2 FVKESK. Written as DNA, the CDR3 is TGTGCCAGCAGCCAAGATGTTGGGGAGCAGTACTTC. It yields the protein CASSQDVGEQYF.

The chain recombines TRBV4-2 with TRBJ2-6, with TRBD1 matching 7 bases. Germline-derived CDR1 and CDR2 are LGHNA and YNFKEQ. With 1 base clipped from V and 2 bases from J, the junction kept 11 bases outside the gene matches. The length of the CDR3 is 19 residues. CDR3 DNA sequence: TGTGCCAGCAGCCAAGTCGTCCCAAACCAGGGGGCTGGGGCCAACGTCCTGACTTTC. This encodes CASSQVVPNQGAGANVLTF.

The rearrangement uses TRBV4-1 and TRBJ1-1; no reliable D call. The CDR3 runs to 14 residues. CDR1 is MGHRA, CDR2 YSYEKL, per germline. Trimming stripped 5 bases from V and 8 bases from J, with 18 bases between. For the CDR3, the DNA is TGCGCCAGCAGCGCCACCAGACACACGGACGAAGCTTTCTTT. Amino acids: CASSATRHTDEAFF.

This chain links TRBV7-9 with TRBJ1-1; 7 bases fit TRBD1. Germline V gene lookup returns CDR1 SEHNR and CDR2 FQNEAQ (reference sequence). V was pared by 2 bases and J by 5 bases, with 5 bases of the junction left unmatched. This CDR3 has 14 residues. Here the CDR3 DNA reads TGTGCCAGCAGCTTAACCAGGGGGGGGACTGAAGCTTTCTTT. Its protein is CASSLTRGGTEAFF.

The V gene is TRBV7-8, the J gene TRBJ1-4; 7 bases agree with TRBD1. This CDR3 has 15 amino acids. Germline V gene lookup returns CDR1 SGHVS and CDR2 FQNEAQ. The trim removed 1 base at V and 7 bases at J, leaving 6 bases unmatched. The CDR3 DNA sequence: TGTGCCAGCAGCTTAGTCAGGGGGTCAGGTGAAAAACTGTTTTTT. Amino acid sequence: CASSLVRGSGEKLFF.

The chain recombines TRBV5-5 with TRBJ2-7; 8 positions agree with TRBD1. The CDR3 contains 15 residues. Germline CDR1 is SGHKS and CDR2 is YYEKEE (reference sequence). The junction had 10 bases not matched to a gene; V was cut back by 4 bases and J by 4 bases. The DNA of the CDR3 is TGTGCCAGCAGCCTAACCCCAGGGGGCGGATACGAGCAGTACTTC. This encodes CASSLTPGGGYEQYF. The entire variable domain, with the rest obtained from reference TRBV5-5 and TRBJ2-7, is as follows: DAGVTQSPTHLIKTRGQQVTLRCSPISGHKSVSWYQQVLGQGPQFIFQYYEKEERGRGNFPDRFSARQFPNYSSELNVNALLLGDSALYLCASSLTPGGGYEQYFGPGTRLTVT.

Note on this clone: Germline and junction disagree at one end, which may indicate a read error. This chain joins TRBV5-1 and TRBJ2-4; no reliable D call. The CDR3 is 16 amino acids. Germline CDR1 is SGHRS and CDR2 is YFSETQ. The CDR3 DNA reads TGCGCCAGCAGCTTGGGGTCCGGGCAAGAGAAAAGCATTCAGTACTTC. Translated, it gives CASSLGSGQEKSIQYF.

This CDR3 reads CASSREGRNYGYTF. The CDR3 bases are TGTGCCAGTAGTAGGGAGGGGCGCAACTATGGCTACACCTTC. This rearrangement joins TRBV19 to TRBJ1-2, with D possibly being TRBD1 (5 bases). V was shortened by 4 bases and J by 2 bases, with 11 bases between the two germline ends. The CDR3 loop spans 14 amino acids. Germline V CDR1 and CDR2: LNHDA, SQIVND (reference sequence).

V gene TRBV5-1 combines with J gene TRBJ1-1; possibly TRBD1 for D (6 bases). Germline-derived CDR1 and CDR2 are SGHRS and YFSETQ. The ends were cut back, 4 bases at V and 6 bases at J, with 16 bases in the middle. The CDR3 has 14 residues. The CDR3 region has the DNA TGCGCCAGCAGCCGAAGGGAGGGGGGAGCTGAAGCTTTCTTT. Protein: CASSRREGGAEAFF.

The rearrangement links TRBV5-1 to TRBJ2-5, with 11 bases lining up with TRBD2. The CDR3 loop spans 15 amino acids. V was clipped by 4 bases and J by 5 bases; unmatched bases: 7. CDR1 SGHRS and CDR2 YFSETQ come from the germline V gene. The CDR3 region has the DNA TGCGCCAGCAGCGATCTAGCGGGGGGTTTCGAGACCCAGTACTTC. Translated: CASSDLAGGFETQYF. Full variable domain (remainder filled in from reference TRBV5-1 and TRBJ2-5): KAGVTQTPRYLIKTRGQQVTLSCSPISGHRSVSWYQQTPGQGLQFLFEYFSETQRNKGNFPGRFSGRQFSNSRSEMNVSTLELGDSALYLCASSDLAGGFETQYFGPGTRLLVL.

The V and J genes are TRBV4-1 and TRBJ1-1, with D perhaps matching TRBD1 (5 bases). V lost 0 bases, J lost 10 bases, and 15 bases lay in between. There are 14 residues in the CDR3. The V gene's germline CDR1 is MGHRA and CDR2 YSYEKL. CDR3 DNA sequence: TGCGCCAGCAGCCAAGAACCAGGGAGGGTAGGAGCTTTCTTT. This sequence encodes CASSQEPGRVGAFF.

The chain links TRBV4-3 to TRBJ1-6; TRBD1 might be the D (5 bases). The germline CDR1 and CDR2 sequences are LGHNA and YSLEER. The ends were cut back, 0 bases at V and 10 bases at J, with 13 bases in the middle. The CDR3 consists of 15 residues. This chain's CDR3 is CASSQDNAGRSPLHF. The CDR3 region has the DNA TGCGCCAGCAGCCAAGATAATGCAGGGAGATCACCCCTCCACTTT.

The chain couples TRBV11-2 to TRBJ1-2; D may be TRBD1 (6 bases). The CDR3 sequence is 15 residues long. Germline V lookup: CDR1 SGHAT, CDR2 FQNNGV. The V gene lost 0 bases and the J gene lost 4 bases, with 12 bases spanning the gap. The CDR3 DNA sequence: TGTGCCAGCAGCTTAGATTCAGGGGTTCCCTATGGCTACACCTTC. As protein: CASSLDSGVPYGYTF. The entire variable domain, with the rest obtained from reference TRBV11-2 and TRBJ1-2, is as follows: EAGVAQSPRYKIIEKRQSVAFWCNPISGHATLYWYQQILGQGPKLLIQFQNNGVVDDSQLPKDRFSAERLKGVDSTLKIQPAKLEDSAVYLCASSLDSGVPYGYTFGSGTRLTVV.

The V call is TRBV4-1, the J call TRBJ2-1; D is uncertain. Germline V gene sequence: CDR1 MGHRA, CDR2 YSYEKL. V lost 1 base, J lost 6 bases, and 7 bases lay in between. The CDR3 spans 13 residues. The CDR3: CASSQGLGNEQFF. DNA for the CDR3: TGCGCCAGCAGCCAAGGGCTAGGCAATGAGCAGTTCTTC.